This TCR beta chain was recovered during a study of STAT3 mutations in large granular lymphocyte leukemia. With regard to this clone: What it binds is not known.

Overall study results and limits: In several patients, dominant TCR clone burden exceeded STAT3 mutant burden. At least one immunodominant TCR beta clonotype appeared in every T-cell large granular lymphocyte leukemia patient. In about 30% of the 18 patients, new TCR clonotypes emerged after therapy.

CDR1 and CDR2 from the germline V gene are SGHRS and YFSETQ. This CDR3 comprises 15 residues. V shed 4 bases and J 2 bases; nucleotides not matched to a gene: 4. Here immunoSEQ multiplex PCR was the method, and the copy in TCRdb shows in-frame clones only, minus some. This sample has over 8,000 clones, with approximately 88% found just once. The TCR sequence derives from a man older than 75 with T-cell large granular lymphocyte leukemia. Some clones in this sample may be carry-over from other donors' samples. The gene calls are TRBV5-1 and TRBJ2-1, with 9 bases identical to TRBD2. Sequencing used peripheral blood mononuclear cells. CDR3 nucleotide sequence: TGCGCCAGCAGCACCGTAGCGGGGGCCTACAATGAGCAGTTCTTC. Amino acid sequence: CASSTVAGAYNEQFF.